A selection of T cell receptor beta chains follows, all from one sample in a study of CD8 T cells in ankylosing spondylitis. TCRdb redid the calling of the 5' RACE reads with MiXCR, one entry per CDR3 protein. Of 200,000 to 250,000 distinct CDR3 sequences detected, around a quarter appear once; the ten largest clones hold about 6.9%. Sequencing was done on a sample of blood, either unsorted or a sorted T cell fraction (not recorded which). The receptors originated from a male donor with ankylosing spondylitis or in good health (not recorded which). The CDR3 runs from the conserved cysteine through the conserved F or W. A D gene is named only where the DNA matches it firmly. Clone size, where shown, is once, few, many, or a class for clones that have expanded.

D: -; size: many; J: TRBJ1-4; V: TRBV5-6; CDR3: CASSFWVNEKLFF; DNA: TGTGCCAGCAGCTTCTGGGTTAATGAAAAACTGTTTTTT
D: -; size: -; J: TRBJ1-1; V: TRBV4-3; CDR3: CASSQGRPDTEAFF; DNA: TGCGCCAGCAGCCAAGGGCGGCCGGACACTGAAGCTTTCTTT
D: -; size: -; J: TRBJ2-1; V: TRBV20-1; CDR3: CSARDLGGDRRSSYNEQFF; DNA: TGCAGTGCTAGAGATCTTGGGGGAGATCGGCGGAGCTCCTACAATGAGCAGTTCTTC
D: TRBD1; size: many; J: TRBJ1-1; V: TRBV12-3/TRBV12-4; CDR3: CASRRQGNTEAFF; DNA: TGTGCCAGCAGACGACAGGGGAACACTGAAGCTTTCTTT
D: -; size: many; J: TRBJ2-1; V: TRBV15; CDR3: CATSRDWPGAAGEQFF; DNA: TGTGCCACCAGCAGAGATTGGCCCGGCGCGGCGGGTGAGCAGTTCTTC
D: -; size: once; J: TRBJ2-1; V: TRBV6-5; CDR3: CASSYSTLVTSREQFF; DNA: TGTGCCAGCAGTTACTCGACCTTGGTGACTAGTAGAGAGCAGTTCTTC
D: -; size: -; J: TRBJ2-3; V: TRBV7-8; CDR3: CASSLVWTTQYF; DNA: TGTGCCAGCAGCTTGGTCTGGACTACGCAGTATTTT
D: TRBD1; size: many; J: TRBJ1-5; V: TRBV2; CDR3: CASSVGQGFQPQHF; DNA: TGTGCCAGCAGTGTAGGACAGGGTTTTCAGCCCCAGCATTTT
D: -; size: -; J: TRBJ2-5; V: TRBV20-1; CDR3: CSASPAGARGQETQYF; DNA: TGCAGTGCTTCACCAGCAGGGGCCCGAGGGCAAGAGACCCAGTACTTC
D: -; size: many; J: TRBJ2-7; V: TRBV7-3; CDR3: CASSPPNSAEQYF; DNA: TGTGCCAGCAGCCCCCCCAATTCCGCCGAGCAGTACTTC
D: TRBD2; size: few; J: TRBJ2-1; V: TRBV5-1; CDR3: CASSLLVTSDYNEQFF; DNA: TGCGCCAGCAGCTTGTTGGTAACTAGCGACTACAATGAGCAGTTCTTC
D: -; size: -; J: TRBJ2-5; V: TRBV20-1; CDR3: CSAREEGRGETQYF; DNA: TGCAGTGCTAGAGAGGAGGGACGAGGGGAGACCCAGTACTTC
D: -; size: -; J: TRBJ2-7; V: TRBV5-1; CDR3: CASSPMEGAEQYF; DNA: TGCGCCAGCAGCCCCATGGAGGGTGCCGAGCAGTACTTC
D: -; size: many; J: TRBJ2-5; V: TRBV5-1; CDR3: CASSLKGQETQYF; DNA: TGCGCCAGCAGCTTAAAAGGGCAAGAGACCCAGTACTTC
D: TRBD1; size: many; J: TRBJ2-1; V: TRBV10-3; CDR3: CATTTGTGDYNEQFF; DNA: TGTGCCACAACAACCGGGACAGGCGATTACAATGAGCAGTTCTTC
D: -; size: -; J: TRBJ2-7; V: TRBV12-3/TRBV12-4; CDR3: CASSLLNSAHEQYF; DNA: TGTGCCAGCAGTTTACTCAATAGCGCCCACGAGCAGTACTTC
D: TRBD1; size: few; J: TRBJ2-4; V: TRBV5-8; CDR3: CASSAGTGGKNIQYF; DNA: TGTGCCAGCAGCGCCGGGACAGGTGGCAAAAACATTCAGTACTTC
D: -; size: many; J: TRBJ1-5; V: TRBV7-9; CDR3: CASSPTNSNQPQHF; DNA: TGTGCCAGCAGCCCAACTAATAGCAATCAGCCCCAGCATTTT
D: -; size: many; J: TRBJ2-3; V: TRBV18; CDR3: CASSLHIGTHHPVTDTQYF; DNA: TGTGCCAGCTCACTACATATCGGGACTCACCATCCCGTCACAGATACGCAGTATTTT